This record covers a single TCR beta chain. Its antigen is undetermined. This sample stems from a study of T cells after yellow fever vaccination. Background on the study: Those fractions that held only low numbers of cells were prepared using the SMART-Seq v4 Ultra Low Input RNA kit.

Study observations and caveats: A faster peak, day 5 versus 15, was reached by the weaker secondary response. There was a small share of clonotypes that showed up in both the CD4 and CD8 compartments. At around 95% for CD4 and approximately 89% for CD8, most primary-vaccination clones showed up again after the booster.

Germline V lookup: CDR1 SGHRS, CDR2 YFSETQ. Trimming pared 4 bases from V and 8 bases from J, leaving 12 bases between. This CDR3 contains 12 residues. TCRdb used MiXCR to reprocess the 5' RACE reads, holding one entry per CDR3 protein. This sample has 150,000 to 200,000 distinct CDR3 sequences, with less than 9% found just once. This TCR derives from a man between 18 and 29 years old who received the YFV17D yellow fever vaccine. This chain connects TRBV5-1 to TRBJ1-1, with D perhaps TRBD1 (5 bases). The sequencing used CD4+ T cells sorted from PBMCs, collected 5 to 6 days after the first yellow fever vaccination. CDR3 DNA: TGCGCCAGCAGCGTCTTCCGGGGGGAAGCTTTCTTT. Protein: CASSVFRGEAFF.